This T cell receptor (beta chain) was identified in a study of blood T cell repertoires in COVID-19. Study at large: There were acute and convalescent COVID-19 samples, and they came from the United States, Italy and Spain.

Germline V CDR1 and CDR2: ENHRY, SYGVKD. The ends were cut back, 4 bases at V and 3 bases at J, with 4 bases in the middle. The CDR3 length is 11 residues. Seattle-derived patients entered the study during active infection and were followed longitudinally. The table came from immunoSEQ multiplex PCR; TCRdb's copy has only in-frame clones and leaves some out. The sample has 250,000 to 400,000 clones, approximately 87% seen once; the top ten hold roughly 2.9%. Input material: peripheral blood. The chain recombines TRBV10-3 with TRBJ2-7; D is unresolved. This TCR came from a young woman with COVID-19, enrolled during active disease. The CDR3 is CAISANYEQYF. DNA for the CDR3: TGTGCCATCAGTGCAAACTACGAGCAGTACTTC.